This T cell receptor (beta chain) was retrieved from a study of CD8+ T cells in alopecia areata. The CDR3 contains 13 residues. V lost 3 bases and J 4 bases, leaving 10 bases between the germline ends. From germline, CDR1 is SQVTM and CDR2 ANQGSEA. This clone was picked up a small number of times. It was cDNA, reverse transcribed from extracted RNA, that served as the sequencing template. Produced via immunoSEQ multiplex PCR; TCRdb's table is partial and in-frame only. Of about 140,000 clones listed, approximately 85% are singletons. Indicated treatment: oral pan-JAK inhibitor, 5-10 mg twice daily. The receptor's source is a human donor with alopecia areata. The chain couples TRBV29-1 to TRBJ2-1; perhaps TRBD1 as D (5 bases). The sample consisted of CD8+ T cells sorted from blood, taken at week 4, from a patient treated with tofacitinib. CDR3 sequence: CSVDTGLYNEQFF. DNA of the CDR3: TGCAGCGTTGACACAGGTCTATACAATGAGCAGTTCTTC.